This T cell receptor beta chain emerged from a study of early T cells in non-severe SARS-CoV-2 infection. Overall study context: The input, bulk RNA from unsorted whole blood, was sequenced, and chains were unpaired.

This clonotype was seen only a few times. V gave up 4 bases and J gave up 7 bases; unmatched junction bases: 5. The CDR3 sequence is 13 residues long. CDR1 and CDR2 from the germline V gene are SEHNR and FQNEAQ (reference sequence). TCRdb reanalysed the 5' RACE reads using MiXCR and keeps one entry per CDR3 protein. The data hold more than 85,000 distinct CDR3 sequences, with roughly 15% observed a single time. The sequences come from whole blood, collected at baseline. The chain is built from TRBV7-9 and TRBJ2-7; the match to TRBD1 covers 9 bases. The sequence derives from an adult who was a healthcare worker with PCR-confirmed SARS-CoV-2 infection or an uninfected control (not recorded which). DNA of the CDR3: TGTGCCAGCAGCTATTGGACAGGGGAGGAGCAGTACTTC. Amino acid sequence: CASSYWTGEEQYF.